This TCR beta chain came from a study of blood T cells in healthy people across ages. General study points: Strong correlation linked observed beta diversity and percent naive T cells.

To note about this clonotype: As yet, its antigen is unknown. A much larger clone lies a single base off, so this may be a read error.

For every donor, a draw yielded approximately 9.9 milliliters of peripheral blood. Samples had at least 6.5 million PBMCs isolated from them. Primers used in a second PCR of about 7 to 12 cycles were a sample-barcoded 5' primer and a J-beta primer mix. All samples yielded 2.5 million or more CDR3-containing paired-end reads. TCRdb called the 5' RACE reads again in MiXCR, with one record for every CDR3 protein. This sample has about 1.6 million distinct CDR3 sequences, with roughly a third found just once. The CDR3 totals 15 residues. Trimming removed 4 bases from V and 3 bases from J; junction bases left unmatched: 6. From germline, CDR1 is LGHNA and CDR2 YNFKEQ.

This rearrangement joins TRBV4-2 to TRBJ2-1, with 7 bases lining up with TRBD2. The sample was blood. This sequence was found in a woman between 25 and 40 years old in good health. CDR3 DNA sequence: TGTGCCAGCAGCCCACGGCGGGGGTACTACAATGAGCAGTTCTTC. This gives the protein CASSPRRGYYNEQFF.